This note documents a single T cell receptor (beta chain) sequence. Antigen: not known. The J segment lost 10 bases and the V segment lost 5 bases, leaving 8 bases of the junction unmatched. This CDR3 is 14 amino acids long. These data come from a study of T cell repertoires in cytomegalovirus infection. Study at large: The study used recently identified HLA-C-restricted and well-studied HLA-B-restricted CMV epitopes. Matching HLA type and CMV infection were both indicated by public TCR beta signatures.

TCRdb ran MiXCR on the reads and lists one entry per CDR3 protein. This table has about 920,000 distinct CDR3 sequences, roughly 30% appearing once. Study findings and constraints: Based on cumulative public TCR beta family frequency, carriers of CMV plus the relevant HLA were identified. Across the ex vivo response, the dominant clonotypes were HLA-C-restricted CMV-specific TCR beta clonotypes.

The input for sequencing was cultured CD8+ T cells from PBMCs, taken from culture after CMV antigen stimulation. The chain joins TRBV12-3 or TRBV12-4 to TRBJ1-6; 7 nucleotides match TRBD1. This TCR was recovered from a human donor in good health (CMV status not recorded). Some clones in this sample may be carry-over from other donors' samples. CDR3 in DNA: TGTGCCAGCAGTCAGACAGGGCTGGGGTCACCCCTCCACTTT. Translating gives CASSQTGLGSPLHF.